Presented here are 5 T cell receptor beta chains from one specimen sequenced in a study of blood T cell repertoires in COVID-19. Some clones are missing from TCRdb's copy, which holds only in-frame ones; the method was immunoSEQ multiplex PCR. Of fewer than 25,000 clones in the sample, roughly nine tenths are singletons; the top ten hold 15% to 20%. The sample taken for sequencing was peripheral blood. Receptors were obtained from a human donor in a cohort sampled during active COVID-19.

The rearrangement joins TRBV20-1 to TRBJ2-3; D unclear. The CDR3 runs 11 residues. Germline V CDR1 and CDR2: DFQATT, SNEGSKA (reference sequence). The germline V and J ends were trimmed by 5 bases and 6 bases, with 9 bases remaining between them. This CDR3 is CSAPDWDTQYF. In DNA form, the CDR3 reads TGCAGTGCTCCCGACTGGGATACGCAGTATTTT.

This chain uses TRBV5-1 with TRBJ2-3; tentative D call: TRBD2 (5 bases). CDR1 is SGHRS and CDR2 is YFSETQ in the germline V gene. There are 17 residues in the CDR3. The ends were cut back, 0 bases at V and 0 bases at J, with 14 bases in the middle. This chain's CDR3 is CASSLGSGKGSTDTQYF. CDR3 DNA sequence: TGCGCCAGCAGCTTGGGTTCCGGGAAGGGAAGCACAGATACGCAGTATTTT. The full variable domain, rest sourced from reference TRBV5-1 and TRBJ2-3, is KAGVTQTPRYLIKTRGQQVTLSCSPISGHRSVSWYQQTPGQGLQFLFEYFSETQRNKGNFPGRFSGRQFSNSRSEMNVSTLELGDSALYLCASSLGSGKGSTDTQYFGPGTRLTVL.

The V call is TRBV2, the J call TRBJ1-3; D is uncertain. Germline CDR1 is SNHLY and CDR2 is FYNNEI. Trimming left V 8 bases short and J 1 base short, with 9 bases between. The CDR3 contains 13 residues. This CDR3 is CASRAESGNTIYF. The CDR3 nucleotides read TGTGCCAGCCGAGCCGAATCTGGAAACACCATATATTTT.

The gene calls are TRBV6-2 or TRBV6-3 and TRBJ2-1; D call uncertain. Trimming pared 3 bases from V and 9 bases from J, leaving 6 bases between. This CDR3 contains 11 residues. Germline CDR1 is MNHEY and CDR2 is SVGEGT. CDR3 coding DNA: TGTGCCAGCAGTTATTTCGGTGAGCAGTTCTTC. It is translated as CASSYFGEQFF.

The V gene is TRBV25-1, the J gene TRBJ1-4, with 9 positions matching TRBD1. V dropped 3 bases and J dropped 6; count of bases not matched to a gene: 5. The CDR3 covers 15 residues. Germline V lookup: CDR1 MGHDK, CDR2 SYGVNS. The CDR3 sequence is CASSESGTGYEKLFF. The CDR3 region has the DNA TGTGCCAGCAGTGAGTCCGGGACAGGGTATGAAAAACTGTTTTTT.